Shown below are 8 T cell receptor beta chains from a single sample sequenced in a study of cytomegalovirus exposure and HLA in healthy donors. Use of 60 Vbeta and 13 Jbeta primers characterized the PCR. Method: immunoSEQ multiplex PCR; TCRdb's copy keeps in-frame clones and lacks some. The table has some 150,000 clones, 75% seen once. The sample taken for sequencing was PBMCs. Source of these receptors: a man aged 35-49 years in good health and CMV-seronegative.

This clone was seen a handful of times. V gene TRBV7-2 combines with J gene TRBJ1-2; TRBD1 is a possible D gene (6 bases). The germline V gene encodes CDR1 SGHTA and CDR2 FQGNSA. This CDR3 contains 15 residues. The germline V and J ends were trimmed by 5 bases and 8 bases, with 21 bases remaining between them. The CDR3 DNA is TGTGCCAGCAGCGATCGCCGCCGACAGGCGTACGGCTACACCTTC. It encodes CASSDRRRQAYGYTF. The whole variable domain, remainder taken from reference TRBV7-2 and TRBJ1-2, is GAGVSQSPSNKVTEKGKDVELRCDPISGHTALYWYRQSLGQGLEFLIYFQGNSAPDKSGLPSDRFSAERTGGSVSTLTIQRTQQEDSAVYLCASSDRRRQAYGYTFGSGTRLTVV.

The genes are TRBV2 and TRBJ2-3, with 7 bases fitting TRBD1. Germline V gives CDR1 SNHLY, CDR2 FYNNEI. The CDR3 totals 15 residues. J gave up 6 bases and V 1 base, and 7 bases lay outside the gene matches. CDR3 sequence (DNA): TGTGCCAGCAGTGAAGACAGGGGCCTCGGGGATACGCAGTATTTT. It yields the protein CASSEDRGLGDTQYF.

The chain carries TRBV7-9 and TRBJ2-2, with D tentatively TRBD1 (5 bases). The CDR3 contains 15 residues. Germline V lookup: CDR1 SEHNR, CDR2 FQNEAQ (reference sequence). V was trimmed by 2 bases and J by 7 bases, leaving 14 bases between them. CDR3 in DNA: TGTGCCAGCAGCTTATTAGCTACTGACAGCGGGGAGCTGTTTTTT. Translating it yields CASSLLATDSGELFF. Based on the CDR3 plus reference TRBV7-9 and TRBJ2-2, the full variable domain is DTGVSQNPRHKITKRGQNVTFRCDPISEHNRLYWYRQTLGQGPEFLTYFQNEAQLEKSRLLSDRFSAERPKGSFSTLEIQRTEQGDSAMYLCASSLLATDSGELFFGEGSRLTVL.

V usage is TRBV27 and J usage is TRBJ2-7, with D maybe TRBD1 (6 bases). This CDR3 has 14 residues. The germline gives CDR1 MNHEY, CDR2 SMNVEV (reference sequence). V was shortened by 3 bases and J by 3 bases, with 12 bases between the two germline ends. The CDR3 protein is CASSFIGGSYEQYF. The CDR3, as DNA: TGTGCCAGCAGTTTCATAGGGGGTAGCTACGAGCAGTACTTC.

The J gene is TRBJ2-1, the V gene TRBV19, with 10 bases aligning to TRBD1. CDR1 LNHDA and CDR2 SQIVND come from the germline V gene (reference sequence). CDR3 length: 18 amino acids. V dropped 1 base and J dropped 2; count of bases not matched to a gene: 8. Written as DNA, the CDR3 is TGTGCCAGTAGTATAGTCCTAACCGGGACAGGGGCCTACAATGAGCAGTTCTTC. Translated, it gives CASSIVLTGTGAYNEQFF. The whole variable domain, filled in from reference TRBV19 and TRBJ2-1, reads DGGITQSPKYLFRKEGQNVTLSCEQNLNHDAMYWYRQDPGQGLRLIYYSQIVNDFQKGDIAEGYSVSREKKESFPLTVTSAQKNPTAFYLCASSIVLTGTGAYNEQFFGPGTRLTVL.

V usage is TRBV9 and J usage is TRBJ2-5; TRBD1 matches 9 bases. This CDR3 comprises 14 residues. Trimming took 0 bases from V and 5 from J; bases not matched to a gene: 2. CDR1 is SGDLS and CDR2 is YYNGEE in the germline V gene. As DNA, the CDR3 is TGTGCCAGCAGCGTAGGACAGGGGGTGGAGACCCAGTACTTC. Protein sequence: CASSVGQGVETQYF.

This clone was recorded a few times. The chain couples TRBV6-6 to TRBJ1-1, with 7 nucleotides matching TRBD1. The germline gives CDR1 MNHNY, CDR2 SVGAGI (reference sequence). CDR3 length equals 16 residues. V lost 7 bases and J lost 4; bases outside the gene matches: 15. Here the CDR3 DNA reads TGTGCCAGCAACGAACCGGGACAGATGTTGGGCACTGAAGCTTTCTTT. Translation: CASNEPGQMLGTEAFF.

The chain has TRBV5-1 and TRBJ2-3; 7 bases align to TRBD1. Per germline, CDR1 SGHRS and CDR2 YFSETQ. V lost 0 bases and J lost 4; bases outside the gene matches: 8. CDR3 length equals 16 residues. The CDR3, as DNA: TGCGCCAGCAGCTTGGACAGGGGCGCGATCTCAGATACGCAGTATTTT. As protein: CASSLDRGAISDTQYF.